A single sample is the source of the 6 T cell receptor beta chains below, sequenced in a study of T-cell reconstitution after alpha-beta-depleted transplantation in children. As it was prepared, the TCRbeta library received unique molecular identifiers. TCRdb ran MiXCR on the PCR reads and lists one entry per CDR3 protein. The table lists almost 500,000 distinct CDR3 sequences, 8% to 11% of them singletons. Source: PBMCs, taken before TCRalphabeta/CD19-depleted stem cell transplant. These receptors were taken from a child aged 2 to 15 with inherited bone marrow failure, due to receive a stem cell transplant.

The chain has TRBV29-1 and TRBJ1-1; 7 nucleotides align to TRBD1. V dropped 6 bases and J dropped 7; count of bases not matched to a gene: 8. Per the germline V gene, CDR1 is SQVTM and CDR2 is ANQGSEA. CDR3 length: 12 amino acids. The CDR3 bases are TGCAGCGTGTCCACCAGGGGGATTGAAGCTTTCTTT. This codes for CSVSTRGIEAFF. Full variable domain (rest looked up from reference TRBV29-1 and TRBJ1-1): SAVISQKPSRDICQRGTSLTIQCQVDSQVTMMFWYRQQPGQSLTLIATANQGSEATYESGFVIDKFPISRPNLTFSTLTVSNMSPEDSSIYLCSVSTRGIEAFFGQGTRLTVV.

The rearrangement links TRBV7-2 to TRBJ2-1; D unclear. Trimming removed 4 bases from V and 3 bases from J, with 10 bases in between. CDR3 length: 14 amino acids. Looked up from germline, CDR1 is SGHTA and CDR2 is FQGNSA. DNA for the CDR3: TGTGCCAGCAGCTACCTAACCCTCTACAATGAGCAGTTCTTC. This encodes CASSYLTLYNEQFF.

Notes on this clonotype: A much larger clonotype is one base distant, so this may be a read error. The chain links TRBV6-1 to TRBJ1-1, with D perhaps TRBD1 (5 bases). Germline CDR1 and CDR2: MNHNS and SASEGT. CDR3 length equals 18 residues. The CDR3 DNA reads as TGTGCCAGCAGTCCCCCCGCGGGGCGGTTTCTCATGAACACTGCAGCTTTCTTT. It yields the protein CASSPPAGRFLMNTAAFF.

This clonotype was seen repeatedly, ten times or more. The chain employs TRBV5-1 and TRBJ1-3, with D uncertain. The CDR3 runs to 15 residues. Germline V lookup: CDR1 SGHRS, CDR2 YFSETQ. The V end was cut by 2 bases, the J end by 2 bases, with 11 bases between. CDR3 loop: CASSLWSRTGNTIYF. The DNA for the CDR3 is TGCGCCAGCAGCTTATGGTCGCGGACTGGAAACACCATATATTTT.

In this sample, this clonotype turned up many times. The gene calls are TRBV28 and TRBJ2-5, with TRBD2 matching 11 bases. Germline lookup yields CDR1 MDHEN and CDR2 SYDVKM. With V trimmed by 5 bases and J by 5 bases, 7 bases remained unmatched. This CDR3 contains 15 residues. The CDR3 here is CASSATSGSWETQYF. The CDR3 bases are TGTGCCAGCAGTGCCACTAGCGGGAGTTGGGAGACCCAGTACTTC.

The V gene is TRBV28, the J gene TRBJ2-3, with TRBD2 matching over 15 bases. Losses at the gene ends were 6 bases for V and 1 base for J; bases not matched to a gene: 14. The CDR3 loop spans 20 amino acids. In germline, CDR1 is MDHEN, CDR2 SYDVKM. The CDR3 DNA reads as TGTGCCAGCAGGCAACCGGGACTAGCGGGAGGTAGTATAGGCACAGATACGCAGTATTTT. Amino acid sequence: CASRQPGLAGGSIGTDTQYF. The full variable domain, its missing parts supplied by reference TRBV28 and TRBJ2-3, is DVKVTQSSRYLVKRTGEKVFLECVQDMDHENMFWYRQDPGLGLRLIYFSYDVKMKEKGDIPEGYSVSREKKERFSLILESASTNQTSMYLCASRQPGLAGGSIGTDTQYFGPGTRLTVL.